This T cell receptor (beta chain) appears in the sequencing data of a study of CD8 T cells in Susac syndrome. Regarding this clonotype: The antigen is unknown.

Overall study results and limits: The study recognized that its TCR sequencing and HLA analysis covered a relatively small number of individuals.

With random hexamers, 0.5 to 1 ug RNA was reverse transcribed. MiXCR, run by TCRdb on the immunoSEQ multiplex PCR reads, gives a single entry per CDR3 protein. The sample comprises 95,000 to 150,000 distinct CDR3 sequences, about 93% of which are singletons, and about 0.19% rests with the top ten. Unmatched junction bases numbered 7, after V lost 7 bases and J lost 4 bases. This CDR3 spans 15 amino acids. The sequenced target, TCR beta, came from blood CD8+ and CD4+ T cells. The chain employs TRBV12-3 or TRBV12-4 and TRBJ2-5, with 12 bases lining up with TRBD1. The receptor's source is a human donor with Susac syndrome. Material for sequencing was CD8+ T cells from PBMCs. The CDR3 DNA sequence: TGTGCCAGCACCACGGGACAGGGGGCTGGAGAGACCCAGTACTTC. Protein sequence: CASTTGQGAGETQYF.